One T cell receptor (beta chain) is described in this entry. The junction does not match germline at one end; this may be a read error. Stable Graves' hyperthyroidism meant no ophthalmopathy progression within 18 months. Aged 18 to 65, the patients had hyperthyroidism that was newly diagnosed and had lasted under 2 months. Exclusions: uncontrolled infection, other autoimmune disease, pregnancy, lactation. The data originate from a study of T cells in Graves' hyperthyroidism and ophthalmopathy. Whole-study context: Pretreatment peripheral blood was obtained at initial diagnosis.

The germline V gene encodes CDR1 MNHNS and CDR2 SASEGT. The CDR3 consists of 14 residues. Authors of the study amplified TCR beta CDR3 regions from RNA transcripts. Primed by the HTBI set, a first-round RT-PCR was run on the TCR CDR3. TCRdb passed the multiplex PCR reads through MiXCR, listing each CDR3 protein once. The sample has hundreds of thousands of distinct CDR3 sequences; 35% are singletons. This chain joins TRBV6-1 and TRBJ1-2; D ambiguous. The sequenced material came from blood. This TCR was sampled from a woman in her thirties or forties with Graves' hyperthyroidism. CDR3 residues: CTSSVEGGNYGYTF. CDR3 in DNA: TGTACCAGCAGTGTGGAGGGCGGTAACTATGGCTACACCTTC.